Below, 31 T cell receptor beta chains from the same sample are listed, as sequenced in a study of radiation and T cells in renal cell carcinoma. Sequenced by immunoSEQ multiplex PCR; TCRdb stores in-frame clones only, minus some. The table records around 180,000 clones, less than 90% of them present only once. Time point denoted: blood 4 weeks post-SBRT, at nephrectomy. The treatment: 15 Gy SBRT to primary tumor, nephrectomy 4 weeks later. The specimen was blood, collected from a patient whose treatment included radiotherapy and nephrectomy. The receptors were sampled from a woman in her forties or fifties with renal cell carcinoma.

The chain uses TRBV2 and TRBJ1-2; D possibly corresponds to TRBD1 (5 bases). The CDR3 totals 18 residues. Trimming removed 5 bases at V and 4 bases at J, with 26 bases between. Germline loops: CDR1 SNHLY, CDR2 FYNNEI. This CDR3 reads CASSQKEFGHFNFYGYTF. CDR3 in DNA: TGTGCCAGCAGTCAAAAGGAGTTCGGACACTTTAACTTCTATGGCTACACCTTC.

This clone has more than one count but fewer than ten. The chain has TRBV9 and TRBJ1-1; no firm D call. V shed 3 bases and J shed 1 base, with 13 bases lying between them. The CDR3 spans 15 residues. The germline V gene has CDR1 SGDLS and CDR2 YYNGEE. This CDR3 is CASSGGGATNTEAFF. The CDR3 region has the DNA TGTGCCAGCAGCGGTGGAGGTGCCACGAACACTGAAGCTTTCTTT.

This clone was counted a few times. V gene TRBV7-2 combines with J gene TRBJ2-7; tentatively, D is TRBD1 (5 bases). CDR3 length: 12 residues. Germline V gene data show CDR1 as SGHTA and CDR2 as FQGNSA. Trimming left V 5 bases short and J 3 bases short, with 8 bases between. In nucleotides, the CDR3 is TGTGCCAGCAGCGAGGACAACTACGAGCAGTACTTC. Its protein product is CASSEDNYEQYF.

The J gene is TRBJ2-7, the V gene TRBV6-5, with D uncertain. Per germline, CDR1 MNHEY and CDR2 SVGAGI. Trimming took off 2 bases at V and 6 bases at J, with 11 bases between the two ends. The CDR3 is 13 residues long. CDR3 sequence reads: CASSYTTVLEQYF. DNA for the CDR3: TGTGCCAGCAGTTACACTACAGTTCTCGAGCAGTACTTC.

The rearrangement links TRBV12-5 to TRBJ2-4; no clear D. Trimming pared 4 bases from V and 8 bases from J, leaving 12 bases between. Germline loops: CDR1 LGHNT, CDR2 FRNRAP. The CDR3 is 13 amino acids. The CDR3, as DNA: TGTGCTAGTGGTTATATGACGGTAGACATTCAGTACTTC. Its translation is CASGYMTVDIQYF.

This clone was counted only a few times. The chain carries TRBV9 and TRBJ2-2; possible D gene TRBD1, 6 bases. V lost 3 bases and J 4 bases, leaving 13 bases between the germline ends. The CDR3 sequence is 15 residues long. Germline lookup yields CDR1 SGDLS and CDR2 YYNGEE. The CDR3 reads CASSEGDGITGELFF. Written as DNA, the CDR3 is TGTGCCAGCAGCGAGGGGGACGGCATCACCGGGGAGCTGTTTTTT.

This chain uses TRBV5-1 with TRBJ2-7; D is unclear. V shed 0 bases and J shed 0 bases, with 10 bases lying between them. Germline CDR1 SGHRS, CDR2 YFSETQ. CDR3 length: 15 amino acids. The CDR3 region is CASSLGAVPSYEQYF. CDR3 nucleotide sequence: TGCGCCAGCAGCTTGGGGGCAGTTCCCTCCTACGAGCAGTACTTC.

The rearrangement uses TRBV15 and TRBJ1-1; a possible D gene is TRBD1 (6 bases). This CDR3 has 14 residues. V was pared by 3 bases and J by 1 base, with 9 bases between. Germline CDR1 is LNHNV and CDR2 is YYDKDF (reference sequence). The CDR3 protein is CATSRETGNTEAFF. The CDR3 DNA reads TGTGCCACCAGCAGGGAGACAGGGAACACTGAAGCTTTCTTT.

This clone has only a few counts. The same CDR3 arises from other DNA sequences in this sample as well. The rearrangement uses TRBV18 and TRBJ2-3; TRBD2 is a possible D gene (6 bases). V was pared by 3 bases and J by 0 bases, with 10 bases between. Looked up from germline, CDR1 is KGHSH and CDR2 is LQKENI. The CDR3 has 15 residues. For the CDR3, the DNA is TGTGCCAGCTCACCCCGGGGGACTAGCACAGATACGCAGTATTTT. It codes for CASSPRGTSTDTQYF.

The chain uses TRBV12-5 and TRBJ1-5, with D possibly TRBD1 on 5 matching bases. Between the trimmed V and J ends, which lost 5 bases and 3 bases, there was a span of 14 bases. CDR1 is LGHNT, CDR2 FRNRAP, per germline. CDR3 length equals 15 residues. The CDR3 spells CASGTPEGLNQPQHF. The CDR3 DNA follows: TGTGCTAGTGGTACCCCAGAGGGGCTCAATCAGCCCCAGCATTTT. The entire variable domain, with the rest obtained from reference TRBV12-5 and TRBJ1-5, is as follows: DARVTQTPRHKVTEMGQEVTMRCQPILGHNTVFWYRQTMMQGLELLAYFRNRAPLDDSGMPKDRFSAEMPDATLATLKIQPSEPRDSAVYFCASGTPEGLNQPQHFGDGTRLSIL.

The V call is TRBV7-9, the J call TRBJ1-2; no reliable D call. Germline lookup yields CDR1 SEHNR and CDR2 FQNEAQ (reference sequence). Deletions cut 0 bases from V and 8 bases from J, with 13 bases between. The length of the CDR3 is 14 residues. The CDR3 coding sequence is TGTGCCAGCAGCTTAGCGGAACAGCCAGGAGGCTACACCTTC. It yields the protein CASSLAEQPGGYTF.

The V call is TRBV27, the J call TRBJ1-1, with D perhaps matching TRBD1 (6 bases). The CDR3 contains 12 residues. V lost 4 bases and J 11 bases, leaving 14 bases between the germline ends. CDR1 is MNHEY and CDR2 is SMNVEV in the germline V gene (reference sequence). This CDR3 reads CASSSLQGWAFF. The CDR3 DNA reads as TGTGCCAGCAGTTCCTTACAGGGTTGGGCTTTCTTT.

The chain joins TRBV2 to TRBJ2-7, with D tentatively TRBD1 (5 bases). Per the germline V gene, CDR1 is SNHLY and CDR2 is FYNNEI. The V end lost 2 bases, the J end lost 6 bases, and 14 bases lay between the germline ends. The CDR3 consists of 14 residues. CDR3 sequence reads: CASSEIRVYGEQYF. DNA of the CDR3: TGTGCCAGCAGTGAAATCAGGGTATATGGCGAGCAGTACTTC.

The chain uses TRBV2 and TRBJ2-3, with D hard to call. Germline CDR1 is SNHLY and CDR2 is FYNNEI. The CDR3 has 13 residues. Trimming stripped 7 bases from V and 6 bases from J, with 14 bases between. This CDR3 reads CASTPEYIDTQYF. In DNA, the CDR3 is TGTGCCAGCACCCCTGAATATATCGATACGCAGTATTTT.

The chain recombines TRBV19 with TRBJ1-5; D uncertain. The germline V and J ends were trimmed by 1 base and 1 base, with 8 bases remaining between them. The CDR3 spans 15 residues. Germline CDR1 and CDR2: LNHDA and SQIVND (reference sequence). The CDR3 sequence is CASSIAFLSNQPQHF. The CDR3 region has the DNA TGTGCCAGTAGTATAGCGTTTTTGAGCAATCAGCCCCAGCATTTT.

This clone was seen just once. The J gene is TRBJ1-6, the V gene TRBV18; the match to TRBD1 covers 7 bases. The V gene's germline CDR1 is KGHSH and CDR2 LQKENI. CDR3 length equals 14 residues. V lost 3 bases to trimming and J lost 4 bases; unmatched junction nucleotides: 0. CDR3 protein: CASSPGQYNSPLHF. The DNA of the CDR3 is TGTGCCAGCTCACCGGGACAGTATAATTCACCCCTCCACTTT.

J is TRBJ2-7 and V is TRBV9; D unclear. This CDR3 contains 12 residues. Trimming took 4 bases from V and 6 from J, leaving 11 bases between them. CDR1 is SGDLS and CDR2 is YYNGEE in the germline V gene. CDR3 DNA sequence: TGTGCCAGCAGCCCCACTCGCGGCGAGCAGTACTTC. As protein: CASSPTRGEQYF.

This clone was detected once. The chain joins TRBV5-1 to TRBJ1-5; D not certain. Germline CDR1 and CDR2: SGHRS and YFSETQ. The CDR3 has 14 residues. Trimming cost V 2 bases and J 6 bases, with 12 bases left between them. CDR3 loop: CASSLGGDTQPQHF. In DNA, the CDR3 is TGCGCCAGCAGCTTAGGCGGCGATACTCAGCCCCAGCATTTT.

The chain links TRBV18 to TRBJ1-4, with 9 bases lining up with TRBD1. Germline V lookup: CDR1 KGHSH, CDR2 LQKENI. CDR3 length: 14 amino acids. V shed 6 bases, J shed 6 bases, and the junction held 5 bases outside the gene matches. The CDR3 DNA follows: TGTGCCAGCTCGCGGGACAGGGTGCATGAAAAACTGTTTTTT. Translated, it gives CASSRDRVHEKLFF.

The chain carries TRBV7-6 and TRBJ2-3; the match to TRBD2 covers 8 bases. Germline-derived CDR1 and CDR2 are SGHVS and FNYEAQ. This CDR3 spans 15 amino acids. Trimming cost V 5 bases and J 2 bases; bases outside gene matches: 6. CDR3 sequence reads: CASSPGGQVTDTQYF. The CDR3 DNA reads TGTGCCAGCAGCCCGGGGGGGCAAGTCACAGATACGCAGTATTTT.

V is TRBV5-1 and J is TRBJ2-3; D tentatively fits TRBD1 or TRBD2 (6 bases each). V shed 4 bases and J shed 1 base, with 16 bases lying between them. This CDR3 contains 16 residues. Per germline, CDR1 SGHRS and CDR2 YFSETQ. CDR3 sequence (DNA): TGCGCCAGCAGCCTGTCGGGGGCCCCGGGCACAGATACGCAGTATTTT. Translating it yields CASSLSGAPGTDTQYF.

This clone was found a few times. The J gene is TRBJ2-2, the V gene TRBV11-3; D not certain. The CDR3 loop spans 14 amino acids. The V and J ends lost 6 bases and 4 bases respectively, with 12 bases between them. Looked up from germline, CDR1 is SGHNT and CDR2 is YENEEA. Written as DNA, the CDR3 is TGTGCCAGCAGGCACAGTTATCCCACCGGGGAGCTGTTTTTT. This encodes CASRHSYPTGELFF.

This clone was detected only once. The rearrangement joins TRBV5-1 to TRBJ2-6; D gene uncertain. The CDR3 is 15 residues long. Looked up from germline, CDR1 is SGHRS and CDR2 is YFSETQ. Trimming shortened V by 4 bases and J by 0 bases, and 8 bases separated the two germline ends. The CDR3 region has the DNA TGCGCCAGCAGCCCCAGTACCTCTGGGGCCAACGTCCTGACTTTC. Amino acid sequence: CASSPSTSGANVLTF.

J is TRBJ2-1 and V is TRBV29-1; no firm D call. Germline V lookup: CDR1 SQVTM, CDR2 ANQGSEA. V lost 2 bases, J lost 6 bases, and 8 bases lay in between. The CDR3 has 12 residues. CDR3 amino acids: CSVERPSNEQFF. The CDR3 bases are TGCAGCGTTGAAAGGCCCAGCAATGAGCAGTTCTTC.

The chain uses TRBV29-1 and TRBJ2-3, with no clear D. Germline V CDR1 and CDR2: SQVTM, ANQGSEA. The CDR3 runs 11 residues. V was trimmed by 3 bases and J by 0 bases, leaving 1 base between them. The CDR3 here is CSVESTDTQYF. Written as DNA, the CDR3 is TGCAGCGTTGAGAGCACAGATACGCAGTATTTT.

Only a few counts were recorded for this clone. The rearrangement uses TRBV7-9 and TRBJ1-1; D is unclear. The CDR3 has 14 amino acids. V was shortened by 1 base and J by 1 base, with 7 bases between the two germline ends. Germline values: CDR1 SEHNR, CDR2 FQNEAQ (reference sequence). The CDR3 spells CASSLGAGNTEAFF. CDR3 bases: TGTGCCAGCAGCTTAGGTGCAGGGAACACTGAAGCTTTCTTT.

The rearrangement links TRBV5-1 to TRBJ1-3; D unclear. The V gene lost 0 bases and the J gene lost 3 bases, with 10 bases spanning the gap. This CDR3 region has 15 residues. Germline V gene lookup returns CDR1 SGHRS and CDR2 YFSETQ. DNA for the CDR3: TGCGCCAGCAGCTTGGCCTTGGGTGGTGGAAACACCATATATTTT. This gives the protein CASSLALGGGNTIYF.

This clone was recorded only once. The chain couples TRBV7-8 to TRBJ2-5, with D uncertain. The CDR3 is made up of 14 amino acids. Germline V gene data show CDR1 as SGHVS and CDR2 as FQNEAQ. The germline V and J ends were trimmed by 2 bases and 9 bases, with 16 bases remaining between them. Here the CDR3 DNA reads TGTGCCAGCAGCTTATTTCAACCCGGGTCGGCCCAGTACTTC. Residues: CASSLFQPGSAQYF.

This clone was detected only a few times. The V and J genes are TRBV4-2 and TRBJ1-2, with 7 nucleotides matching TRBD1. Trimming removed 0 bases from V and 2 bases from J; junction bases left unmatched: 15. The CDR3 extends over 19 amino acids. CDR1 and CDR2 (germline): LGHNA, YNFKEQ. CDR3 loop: CASSQDGGDSYSLNYGYTF. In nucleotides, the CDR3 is TGTGCCAGCAGCCAAGATGGGGGGGACAGTTATTCATTAAACTATGGCTACACCTTC.

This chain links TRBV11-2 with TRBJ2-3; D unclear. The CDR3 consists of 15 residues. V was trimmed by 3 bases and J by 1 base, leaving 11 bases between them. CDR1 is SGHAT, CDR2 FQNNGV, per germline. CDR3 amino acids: CASSLSRLRTDTQYF. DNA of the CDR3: TGTGCCAGCAGCTTGTCCAGGCTCCGCACAGATACGCAGTATTTT.

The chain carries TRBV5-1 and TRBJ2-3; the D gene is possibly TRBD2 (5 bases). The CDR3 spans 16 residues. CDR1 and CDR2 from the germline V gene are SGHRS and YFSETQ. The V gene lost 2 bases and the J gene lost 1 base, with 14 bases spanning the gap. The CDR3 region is CASSFSSGYGTDTQYF. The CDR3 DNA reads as TGCGCCAGCAGCTTTTCCAGCGGATACGGCACAGATACGCAGTATTTT.